A single sample is the source of the 22 T cell receptor beta chains below, sequenced in a study of T cells in Graves' hyperthyroidism and ophthalmopathy. Amplification targeted TCR beta CDR3 regions from RNA transcripts. First-round RT-PCR with HTBI primers amplified the TCR CDR3 region. TCRdb analysed the multiplex PCR reads with MiXCR anew, one entry per CDR3 protein. This table has roughly 250,000 distinct CDR3 sequences, roughly 15% appearing once. The specimen was blood. These receptors all stem from a woman between 40 and 50 years old with Graves' hyperthyroidism that later progressed to Graves' ophthalmopathy.

This clonotype was recorded at least ten times. The rearrangement links TRBV28 to TRBJ2-2; D possibly corresponds to TRBD2 (5 bases). This CDR3 contains 13 residues. V was trimmed by 8 bases and J by 9 bases, leaving 16 bases between them. Germline V gives CDR1 MDHEN, CDR2 SYDVKM. Here the CDR3 DNA reads TGTGCCAGCCGACAAGGGAGCGGAAGGGAGCTGTTTTTT. It specifies CASRQGSGRELFF.

This clonotype has ten or more counts. The junction shows a germline mismatch at one end, possibly a read error. The V gene is TRBV15, the J gene TRBJ2-7; TRBD2 is a possible D gene (6 bases). The germline gives CDR1 LNHNV, CDR2 YYDKDF (reference sequence). The CDR3 has 15 residues. The CDR3 loop is CATSNQRAIFYGQYF. CDR3 bases: TGTGCCACCAGCAACCAGCGGGCAATTTTTTACGGGCAGTACTTC.

This clonotype showed up just a few times. This rearrangement joins TRBV2 to TRBJ2-7, with 8 bases matching TRBD2. The CDR3 length is 15 residues. Germline lookup yields CDR1 SNHLY and CDR2 FYNNEI. V trimming: 4 bases; J trimming: 0 bases; junction bases outside the gene matches: 5. The CDR3 DNA sequence: TGTGCCAGCAGTGGACTAGCGCCTAGCTCCTACGAGCAGTACTTC. Translated, it gives CASSGLAPSSYEQYF.

The chain has TRBV6-5 and TRBJ1-1, with D unclear. The V end was cut by 2 bases, the J end by 1 base, with 8 bases between. The CDR3 loop spans 14 amino acids. Germline loops: CDR1 MNHEY, CDR2 SVGAGI. This CDR3 reads CASSYTKGNTEAFF. The CDR3 DNA reads as TGTGCCAGCAGTTACACAAAAGGGAACACTGAAGCTTTCTTT.

The sample holds many counts of this clonotype. A junction end diverges from the germline sequence, so it may reflect a read error. This sequence joins TRBV4-1 and TRBJ2-7; D might be TRBD1 (6 bases). The germline V gene encodes CDR1 MGHRA and CDR2 YSYEKL. This CDR3 region has 13 residues. This CDR3 reads CASSPQGSYEQYF. The CDR3 bases are TGTGCCAGCAGCCCACAGGGATCCTACGAGCAGTACTTC.

This clonotype was recorded many times. The gene calls are TRBV9 and TRBJ1-1, with 8 bases that match TRBD1. V dropped 2 bases and J dropped 1; count of bases not matched to a gene: 1. CDR1 and CDR2 (germline): SGDLS, YYNGEE. This CDR3 region has 14 residues. In nucleotides, the CDR3 is TGTGCCAGCAGCGTCGGGACAGGGAACACTGAAGCTTTCTTT. Amino acid sequence: CASSVGTGNTEAFF.

At least ten counts were recorded for this clonotype. The V and J genes are TRBV20-1 and TRBJ2-3, with 9 bases identical to TRBD1. The V segment lost 4 bases and the J segment 6 bases; nucleotides outside the gene matches: 8. Germline assignment: CDR1 DFQATT and CDR2 SNEGSKA (reference sequence). The CDR3 extends over 14 amino acids. This CDR3 is CSANPQGASDTQYF. Here the CDR3 DNA reads TGCAGTGCTAACCCACAGGGGGCCAGCGATACGCAGTATTTT.

This clonotype was recorded many times. V is TRBV18 and J is TRBJ1-5; the D gene is possibly TRBD1 (6 bases). Deletions cut 2 bases from V and 7 bases from J, with 12 bases between. The germline V gene encodes CDR1 KGHSH and CDR2 LQKENI. The CDR3 totals 14 residues. The CDR3 reads CASSPTTGSQPQHF. CDR3 nucleotides: TGTGCCAGCTCACCAACCACAGGGAGCCAGCCCCAGCATTTT.

This clonotype was recorded many times. The chain carries TRBV6-1 and TRBJ2-7, with D possibly being TRBD2 (6 bases). Germline CDR1 reads MNHNS; CDR2 reads SASEGT. CDR3 length: 17 amino acids. With 8 bases removed from V and 0 bases from J, the gap between germline ends came to 23 bases. The CDR3 bases are TGTGCCAGCCTGGGGAAGGGCGGGATCTCGTTCTCCTACGAGCAGTACTTC. It is translated as CASLGKGGISFSYEQYF.

This clonotype was observed at least ten times. The rearrangement links TRBV5-1 to TRBJ2-3; TRBD2 matches at 8 bases. From germline, CDR1 is SGHRS and CDR2 YFSETQ. CDR3 length equals 16 residues. The V gene end was trimmed by 4 bases and the J gene end by 4 bases; junction bases not matched to a gene: 11. The CDR3 region is CASSEGAGVNPDTQYF. CDR3 in DNA: TGCGCCAGCAGCGAAGGAGCGGGAGTTAATCCAGATACGCAGTATTTT.

This clonotype was recorded at least ten times. The V and J genes are TRBV28 and TRBJ2-2; D call uncertain. The CDR3 extends over 13 amino acids. V lost 3 bases to trimming and J lost 6 bases, with 8 bases between them. Germline assignment: CDR1 MDHEN and CDR2 SYDVKM. The DNA for the CDR3 is TGTGCCAGCAGTTTTGTGGCTCCCGGGGAGCTGTTTTTT. Residues: CASSFVAPGELFF.

The sample holds many counts of this clonotype. The chain recombines TRBV2 with TRBJ2-3; 7 bases agree with TRBD2. Trimming removed 6 bases from V and 0 bases from J; junction bases left unmatched: 3. Germline CDR1 reads SNHLY; CDR2 reads FYNNEI. The length of the CDR3 is 14 residues. The CDR3 nucleotides are TGTGCCAGCAGAAAACTAGCGAGCACAGATACGCAGTATTTT. Its translation: CASRKLASTDTQYF.

This clonotype turned up a few times. The rearrangement links TRBV6-1 to TRBJ2-3; D is unresolved. Germline assignment: CDR1 MNHNS and CDR2 SASEGT. The CDR3 covers 14 residues. V lost 4 bases, J lost 2 bases, and 10 bases lay in between. In nucleotides, the CDR3 is TGTGCCAGCAGTGTGGGCTTCCCCACAGATACGCAGTATTTT. Its translation: CASSVGFPTDTQYF.

At least ten counts were recorded for this clonotype. The gene calls are TRBV30 and TRBJ2-3; 8 nucleotides align to TRBD2. The J segment lost 8 bases and the V segment lost 1 base, leaving 5 bases of the junction unmatched. CDR3 size: 13 residues. Germline V CDR1 and CDR2: GTSNPN, SVGIG (reference sequence). The CDR3 sequence is CAWSGTSLSTQYF. DNA for the CDR3: TGTGCCTGGAGTGGGACTAGCCTGAGTACGCAGTATTTT.

This clonotype was detected ten times or more. The gene calls are TRBV11-2 and TRBJ1-1, with 8 bases that match TRBD1. The CDR3 runs to 14 residues. The V segment lost 2 bases and the J segment 6 bases; nucleotides outside the gene matches: 5. Germline V gene sequence: CDR1 SGHAT, CDR2 FQNNGV. Written as DNA, the CDR3 is TGTGCCAGCAGCTTACAGGGGGCGAGGGCTGAAGCTTTCTTT. It translates to CASSLQGARAEAFF.

This clonotype was detected many times. The genes are TRBV19 and TRBJ2-2, with no clear D. The V end lost 2 bases, the J end lost 6 bases, and 7 bases lay between the germline ends. CDR3 length: 13 amino acids. Germline CDR1 reads LNHDA; CDR2 reads SQIVND (reference sequence). CDR3 DNA: TGTGCCAGTAGTATACCAGTTCCCGGGGAGCTGTTTTTT. Encoded protein: CASSIPVPGELFF.

This clonotype came up many times. The chain couples TRBV15 to TRBJ2-5, with D possibly being TRBD1 or TRBD2 (5 bases each). Trimming took 1 base from V and 4 from J, leaving 13 bases between them. The CDR3 runs to 15 residues. Germline V gene data show CDR1 as LNHNV and CDR2 as YYDKDF (reference sequence). This chain's CDR3 is CATSRAGSGRETQYF. In nucleotides, the CDR3 is TGTGCCACCAGCAGAGCAGGGTCGGGGCGAGAGACCCAGTACTTC.

The chain employs TRBV2 and TRBJ1-1, with D unresolved. Germline CDR1 reads SNHLY; CDR2 reads FYNNEI. The CDR3 contains 12 residues. The CDR3 sequence: CTLGGLDTEAFF. CDR3 DNA sequence: TGTACCCTAGGAGGGTTGGACACTGAAGCTTTCTTT.

This clonotype was detected only a few times. V and J are TRBV7-2 and TRBJ2-2, with D perhaps TRBD1 or TRBD2 (6 bases each). The germline CDR1 and CDR2 sequences are SGHTA and FQGNSA. V gave up 4 bases and J gave up 6 bases, with 18 bases separating them. This CDR3 has 16 amino acids. CDR3 in amino acids: CASSWVKFRGPGELFF. CDR3 DNA sequence: TGTGCCAGCAGCTGGGTGAAGTTTCGGGGGCCCGGGGAGCTGTTTTTT.

This chain connects TRBV6-2 or TRBV6-3 to TRBJ2-1; D is undetermined. Trimming left V 6 bases short and J 1 base short, with 10 bases between. The CDR3 is made up of 14 amino acids. CDR1 MNHEY and CDR2 SVGEGT come from the germline V gene. The CDR3 nucleotides read TGTGCCAGCAGACGGACCCTTTCCTACAATGAGCAGTTCTTC. The encoded protein is CASRRTLSYNEQFF.

The chain couples TRBV7-3 to TRBJ2-7, with D maybe TRBD2 (6 bases). The CDR3 length is 18 residues. CDR1 and CDR2 from the germline V gene are SGHTA and FQGTGA. Deletions cut 2 bases from V and 0 bases from J, with 20 bases between. This CDR3 reads CASSLATLGTPSSYEQYF. DNA of the CDR3: TGTGCCAGCAGCTTAGCTACCTTGGGGACTCCCAGCTCCTACGAGCAGTACTTC. Full variable domain (missing parts from reference TRBV7-3 and TRBJ2-7): GAGVSQTPSNKVTEKGKYVELRCDPISGHTALYWYRQSLGQGPEFLIYFQGTGAADDSGLPNDRFFAVRPEGSVSTLKIQRTERGDSAVYLCASSLATLGTPSSYEQYFGPGTRLTVT.

This clonotype occurred many times. CDR3 in amino acids: CASSSRVAYNEQFF. For the CDR3, the DNA is TGTGCCAGTTCCTCCAGGGTGGCCTACAATGAGCAGTTCTTC. This rearrangement joins TRBV19 to TRBJ2-1; D might be TRBD1 (5 bases). The CDR3 totals 14 residues. V lost 8 bases to trimming and J lost 2 bases, with 13 bases between them. Germline loops: CDR1 LNHDA, CDR2 SQIVND (reference sequence).